The entry that follows covers one T cell receptor beta chain sequence. TCRdb's copy holds only in-frame clones and misses some; the assay was immunoSEQ multiplex PCR. The sample lists roughly 26,000 clones, 70% to 90% occurring once. The sample originates from a study of PD-L1 blockade in urothelial cancer. Study at large: Males with bladder-origin urothelial cancer constituted about nine tenths of the roughly 29 patients. Blood gave a median approximately 150,000 T cells.

V was pared by 4 bases and J by 6 bases, with 7 bases between. The CDR3 consists of 11 residues. Germline V gene sequence: CDR1 SEHNR, CDR2 FQNEAQ (reference sequence). Source: PBMCs, taken around atezolizumab (anti-PD-L1) treatment. The chain combines TRBV7-9 with TRBJ2-7, with TRBD2 as a possible D gene (5 bases). The sequence came from a man between 45 and 60 years old with urothelial cancer. In DNA form, the CDR3 reads TGTGCCAGCAGCTCGGGGATCGAGCAGTACTTC. Its protein product is CASSSGIEQYF.